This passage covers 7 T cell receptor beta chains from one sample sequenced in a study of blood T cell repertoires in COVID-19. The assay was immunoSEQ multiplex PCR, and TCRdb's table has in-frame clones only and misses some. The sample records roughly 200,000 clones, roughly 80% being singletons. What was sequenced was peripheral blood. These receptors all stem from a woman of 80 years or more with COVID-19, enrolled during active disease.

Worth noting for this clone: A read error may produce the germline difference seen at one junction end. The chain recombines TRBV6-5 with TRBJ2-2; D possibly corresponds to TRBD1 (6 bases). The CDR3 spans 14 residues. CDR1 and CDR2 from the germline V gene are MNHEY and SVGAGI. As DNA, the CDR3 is TGTACCAGCAGTTACTCCCTAGGGACACTGGAGCTGTTTTTT. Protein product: CTSSYSLGTLELFF.

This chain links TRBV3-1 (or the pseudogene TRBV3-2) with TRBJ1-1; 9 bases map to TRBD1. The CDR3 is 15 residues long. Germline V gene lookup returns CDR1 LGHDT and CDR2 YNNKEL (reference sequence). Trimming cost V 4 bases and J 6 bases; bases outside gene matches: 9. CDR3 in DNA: TGTGCCAGCAGCCCCCGGGACAGGGCTCCCGCTGAAGCTTTCTTT. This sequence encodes CASSPRDRAPAEAFF.

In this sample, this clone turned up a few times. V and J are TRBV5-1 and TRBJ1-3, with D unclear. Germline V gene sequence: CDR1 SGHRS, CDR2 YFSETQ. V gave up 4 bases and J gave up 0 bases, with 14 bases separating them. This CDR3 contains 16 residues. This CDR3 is CASSRSAGSSGNTIYF. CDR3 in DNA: TGCGCCAGCAGCCGGTCCGCTGGGAGCTCTGGAAACACCATATATTTT.

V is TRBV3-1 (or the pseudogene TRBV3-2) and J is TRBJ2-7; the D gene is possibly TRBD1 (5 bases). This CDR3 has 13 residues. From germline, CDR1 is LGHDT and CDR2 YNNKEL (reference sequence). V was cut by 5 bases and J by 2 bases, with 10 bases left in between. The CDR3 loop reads CASSTQGTYEQYF. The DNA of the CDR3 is TGTGCCAGCAGCACCCAGGGAACCTACGAGCAGTACTTC.

This CDR3 reads CASSFFDPGTDTQYF. The CDR3 nucleotides read TGCGCCAGCAGCTTCTTCGACCCGGGGACAGATACGCAGTATTTT. The chain links TRBV5-1 to TRBJ2-3; perhaps TRBD2 as D (5 bases). V was pared by 2 bases and J by 3 bases, with 13 bases between. Germline values: CDR1 SGHRS, CDR2 YFSETQ. The CDR3 is made up of 15 amino acids.

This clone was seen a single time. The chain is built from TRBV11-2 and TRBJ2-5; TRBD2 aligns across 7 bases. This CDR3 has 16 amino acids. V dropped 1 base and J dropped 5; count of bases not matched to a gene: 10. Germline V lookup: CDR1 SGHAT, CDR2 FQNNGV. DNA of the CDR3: TGTGCCAGCAGCTTAGGGGGGGGACCGACCGGGGAGACCCAGTACTTC. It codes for CASSLGGGPTGETQYF.

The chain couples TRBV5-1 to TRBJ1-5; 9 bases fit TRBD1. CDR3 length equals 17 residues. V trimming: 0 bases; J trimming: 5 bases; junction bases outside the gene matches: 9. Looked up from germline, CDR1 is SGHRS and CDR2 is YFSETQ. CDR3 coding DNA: TGCGCCAGCAGCTTGGGCTACCGGGACAGGGTGCATCAGCCCCAGCATTTT. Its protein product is CASSLGYRDRVHQPQHF.